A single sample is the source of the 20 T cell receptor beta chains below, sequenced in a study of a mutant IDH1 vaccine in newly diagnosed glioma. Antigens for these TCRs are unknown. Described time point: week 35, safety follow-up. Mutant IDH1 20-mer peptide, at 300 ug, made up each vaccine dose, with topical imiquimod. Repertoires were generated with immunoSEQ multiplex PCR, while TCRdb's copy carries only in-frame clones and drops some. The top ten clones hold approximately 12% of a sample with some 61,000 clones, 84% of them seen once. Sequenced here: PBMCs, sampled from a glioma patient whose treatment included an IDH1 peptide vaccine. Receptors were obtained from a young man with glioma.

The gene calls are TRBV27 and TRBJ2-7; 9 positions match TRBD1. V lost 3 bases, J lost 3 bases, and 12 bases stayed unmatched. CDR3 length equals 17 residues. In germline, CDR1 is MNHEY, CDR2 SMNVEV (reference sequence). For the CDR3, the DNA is TGTGCCAGCAGTTTCACGCCGCCGGGACAGGGATTCTACGAGCAGTACTTC. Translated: CASSFTPPGQGFYEQYF.

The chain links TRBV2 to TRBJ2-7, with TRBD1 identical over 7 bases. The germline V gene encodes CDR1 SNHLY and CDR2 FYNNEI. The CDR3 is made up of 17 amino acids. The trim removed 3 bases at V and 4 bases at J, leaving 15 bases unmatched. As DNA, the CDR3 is TGTGCCAGCAGTGACCTATTTAGTTGGGGACAGTCATACGAGCAGTACTTC. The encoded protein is CASSDLFSWGQSYEQYF. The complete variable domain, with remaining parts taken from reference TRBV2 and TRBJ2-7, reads EPEVTQTPSHQVTQMGQEVILRCVPISNHLYFYWYRQILGQKVEFLVSFYNNEISEKSEIFDDQFSVERPDGSNFTLKIRSTKLEDSAMYFCASSDLFSWGQSYEQYFGPGTRLTVT.

The CDR3 DNA is TGTGCTAGTGGTTCACGGACAGGCGCGCTTTCTAGCCAAGAGACCCAGTACTTC. Protein sequence: CASGSRTGALSSQETQYF. V and J are TRBV12-5 and TRBJ2-5; the match to TRBD1 covers 7 bases. The germline V gene has CDR1 LGHNT and CDR2 FRNRAP. The CDR3 spans 18 residues. Germline trimming cut 4 bases from V and 1 base from J; bases unmatched to any gene: 15.

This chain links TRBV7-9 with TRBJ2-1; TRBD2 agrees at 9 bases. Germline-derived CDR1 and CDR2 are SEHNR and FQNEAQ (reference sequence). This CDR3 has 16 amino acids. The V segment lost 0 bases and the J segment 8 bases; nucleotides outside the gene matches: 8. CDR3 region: CASSLASGSGVDEQFF. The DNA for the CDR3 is TGTGCCAGCAGCTTAGCTAGCGGGAGTGGGGTTGATGAGCAGTTCTTC.

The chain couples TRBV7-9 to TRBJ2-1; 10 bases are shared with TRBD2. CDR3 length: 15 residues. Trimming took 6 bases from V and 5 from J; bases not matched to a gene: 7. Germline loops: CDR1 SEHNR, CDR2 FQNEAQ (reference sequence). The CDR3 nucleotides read TGTGCCAGCAGTCGAAGCGGGGGGGTTAACAATGAGCAGTTCTTC. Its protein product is CASSRSGGVNNEQFF. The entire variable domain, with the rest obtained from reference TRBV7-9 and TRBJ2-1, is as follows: DTGVSQNPRHKITKRGQNVTFRCDPISEHNRLYWYRQTLGQGPEFLTYFQNEAQLEKSRLLSDRFSAERPKGSFSTLEIQRTEQGDSAMYLCASSRSGGVNNEQFFGPGTRLTVL.

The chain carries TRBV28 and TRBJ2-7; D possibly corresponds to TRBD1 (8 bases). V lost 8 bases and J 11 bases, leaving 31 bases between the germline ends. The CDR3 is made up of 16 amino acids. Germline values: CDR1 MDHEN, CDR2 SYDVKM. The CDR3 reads CASGPSGQGGREAKYF. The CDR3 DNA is TGTGCCAGCGGACCCTCCGGACAGGGAGGTCGGGAGGCGAAGTACTTC.

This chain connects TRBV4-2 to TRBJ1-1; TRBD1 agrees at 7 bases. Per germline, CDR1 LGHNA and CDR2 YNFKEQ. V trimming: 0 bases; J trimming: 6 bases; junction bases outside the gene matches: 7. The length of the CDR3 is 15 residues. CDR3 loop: CASSQETGQVAEAFF. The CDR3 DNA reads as TGTGCCAGCAGCCAAGAGACTGGACAGGTAGCTGAAGCTTTCTTT.

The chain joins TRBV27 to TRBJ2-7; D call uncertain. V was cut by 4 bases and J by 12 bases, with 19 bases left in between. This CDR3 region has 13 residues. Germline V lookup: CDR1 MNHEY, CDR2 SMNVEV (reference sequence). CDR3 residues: CASSSHSSLIRYF. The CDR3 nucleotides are TGTGCCAGCAGTTCCCACTCCAGTTTGATTCGGTACTTC.

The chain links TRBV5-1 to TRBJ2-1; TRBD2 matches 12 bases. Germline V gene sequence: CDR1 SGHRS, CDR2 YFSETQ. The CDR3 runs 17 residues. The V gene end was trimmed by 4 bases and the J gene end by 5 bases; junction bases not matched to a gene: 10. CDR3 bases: TGCGCCAGCAGCCCCCCAAAGGGACTAGCGGGCAACAATGAGCAGTTCTTC. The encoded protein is CASSPPKGLAGNNEQFF.

DNA of the CDR3: TGTGCCAGCAGCTTAGGCCAAGGGGGGGATGGCTACACCTTC. This translates into CASSLGQGGDGYTF. The chain has TRBV13 and TRBJ1-2, with a tentative D call TRBD1 (6 bases). Germline CDR1 and CDR2: PRHDT and FYEKMQ (reference sequence). The CDR3 is 14 residues long. Trimming removed 0 bases at V and 6 bases at J, with 11 bases between.

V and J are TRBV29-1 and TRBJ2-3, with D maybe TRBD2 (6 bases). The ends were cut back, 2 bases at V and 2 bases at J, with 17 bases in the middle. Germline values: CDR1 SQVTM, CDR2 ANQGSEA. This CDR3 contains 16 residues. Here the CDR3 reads CSVELFDWDSTDTQYF. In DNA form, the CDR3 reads TGCAGCGTTGAACTATTCGATTGGGACTCCACAGATACGCAGTATTTT.

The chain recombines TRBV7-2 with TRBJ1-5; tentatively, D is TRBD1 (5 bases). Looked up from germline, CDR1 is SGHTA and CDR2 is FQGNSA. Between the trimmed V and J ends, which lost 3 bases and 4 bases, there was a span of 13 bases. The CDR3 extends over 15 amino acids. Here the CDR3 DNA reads TGTGCCAGCAGCTTCCGGGGGATATCAAATCAGCCCCAGCATTTT. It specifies CASSFRGISNQPQHF.

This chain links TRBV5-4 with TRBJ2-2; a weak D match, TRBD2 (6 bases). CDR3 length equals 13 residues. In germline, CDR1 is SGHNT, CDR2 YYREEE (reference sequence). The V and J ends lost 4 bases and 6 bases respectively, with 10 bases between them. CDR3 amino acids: CASSGPGAGELFF. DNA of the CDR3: TGTGCCAGCAGCGGGCCGGGGGCCGGGGAGCTGTTTTTT. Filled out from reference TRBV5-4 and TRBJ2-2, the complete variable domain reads ETGVTQSPTHLIKTRGQQVTLRCSSQSGHNTVSWYQQALGQGPQFIFQYYREEENGRGNFPPRFSGLQFPNYSSELNVNALELDDSALYLCASSGPGAGELFFGEGSRLTVL.

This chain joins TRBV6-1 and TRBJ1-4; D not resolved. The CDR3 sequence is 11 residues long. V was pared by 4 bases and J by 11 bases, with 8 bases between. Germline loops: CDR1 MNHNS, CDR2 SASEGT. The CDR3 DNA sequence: TGTGCCAGCAGTGCTCTACTTAAACTGTTTTTT. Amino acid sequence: CASSALLKLFF.

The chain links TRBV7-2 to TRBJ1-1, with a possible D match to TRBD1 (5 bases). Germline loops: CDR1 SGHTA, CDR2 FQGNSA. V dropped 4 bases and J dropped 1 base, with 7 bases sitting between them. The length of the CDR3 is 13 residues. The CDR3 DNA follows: TGTGCCAGCAGCTCGCAGGGGAACACTGAAGCTTTCTTT. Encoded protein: CASSSQGNTEAFF.

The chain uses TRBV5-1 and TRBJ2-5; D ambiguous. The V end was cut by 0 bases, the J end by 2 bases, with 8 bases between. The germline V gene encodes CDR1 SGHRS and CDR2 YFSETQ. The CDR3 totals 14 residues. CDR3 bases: TGCGCCAGCAGCTTGGTGAAGGGTCAAGAGACCCAGTACTTC. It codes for CASSLVKGQETQYF.

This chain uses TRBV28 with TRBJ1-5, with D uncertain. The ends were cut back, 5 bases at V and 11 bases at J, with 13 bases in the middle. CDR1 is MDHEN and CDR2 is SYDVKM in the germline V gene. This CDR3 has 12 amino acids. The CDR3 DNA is TGTGCCAGCAGTCTACCGAGTGAGTCCCAGCATTTT. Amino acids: CASSLPSESQHF.

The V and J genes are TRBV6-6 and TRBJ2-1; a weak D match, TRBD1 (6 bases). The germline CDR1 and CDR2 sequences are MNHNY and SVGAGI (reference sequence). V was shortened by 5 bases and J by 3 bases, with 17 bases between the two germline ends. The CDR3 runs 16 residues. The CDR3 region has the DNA TGTGCCAGCAGTACGTCCACAGGGCCGTACTACAATGAGCAGTTCTTC. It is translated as CASSTSTGPYYNEQFF.

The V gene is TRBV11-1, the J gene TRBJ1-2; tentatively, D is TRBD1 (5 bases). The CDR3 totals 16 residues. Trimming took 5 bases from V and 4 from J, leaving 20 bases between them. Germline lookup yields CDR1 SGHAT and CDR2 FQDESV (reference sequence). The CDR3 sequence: CASSPTGAGGSYGYTF. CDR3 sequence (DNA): TGTGCCAGCAGCCCCACGGGCGCCGGGGGATCCTATGGCTACACCTTC.

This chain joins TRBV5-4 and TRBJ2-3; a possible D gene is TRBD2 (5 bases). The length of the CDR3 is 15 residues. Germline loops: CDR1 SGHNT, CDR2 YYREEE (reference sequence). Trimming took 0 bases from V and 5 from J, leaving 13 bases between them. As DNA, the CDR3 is TGTGCCAGCAGCTTGGCCCGCACTAGTGGAGATACGCAGTATTTT. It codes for CASSLARTSGDTQYF.